The sequence of this T cell receptor (beta chain) was determined in a study of T cells in Graves' hyperthyroidism and ophthalmopathy. It was RNA transcripts that yielded the amplified TCR beta CDR3 regions. A set of HTBI primers served as the primers for a first-round RT-PCR of the TCR CDR3. TCRdb fed the multiplex PCR reads into MiXCR, producing one record per CDR3 protein. The repertoire has about 510,000 distinct CDR3 sequences, about 15% of them found once; the top ten carry roughly 13%. Study-wide points: For ophthalmopathy, model prediction preceded onset by a median 6.5 months.

Fresh peripheral blood, less than 11 ml of it, supplied the PBMCs. The table lists this clonotype with many counts. Its specificity is unknown. The sequencing input was blood. The TCR comes from a woman in her thirties or forties with Graves' hyperthyroidism.

The CDR3 reads CASSLLTEAFF. DNA for the CDR3: TGTGCCAGCAGCTTGTTGACTGAAGCTTTCTTT. The V call is TRBV7-9, the J call TRBJ1-1; no firm D call. V shed 3 bases and J shed 5 bases, with 4 bases lying between them. This CDR3 comprises 11 residues. Germline V CDR1 and CDR2: SEHNR, FQNEAQ (reference sequence). Combining the CDR3 with reference TRBV7-9 and TRBJ1-1 gives the whole variable domain DTGVSQNPRHKITKRGQNVTFRCDPISEHNRLYWYRQTLGQGPEFLTYFQNEAQLEKSRLLSDRFSAERPKGSFSTLEIQRTEQGDSAMYLCASSLLTEAFFGQGTRLTVV.